The 23 T cell receptor beta chains in this list originate from one sample, sequenced in a study of CD8 T cells in Susac syndrome. It was with random hexamers that about 0.45 to 1 ug RNA was reverse transcribed. TCRdb ran MiXCR on the immunoSEQ multiplex PCR reads and lists one entry per CDR3 protein. The sample lists hundreds of thousands of distinct CDR3 sequences, about 94% seen once, with 0.15% in the top ten. The material sequenced was CD4+ T cells from PBMCs. These receptors were collected from a human donor with Susac syndrome.

The chain combines TRBV14 with TRBJ2-7; 9 bases agree with TRBD1. The CDR3 length is 17 residues. The germline gives CDR1 SGHDN, CDR2 FVKESK. V lost 4 bases, J lost 5 bases, and 15 bases stayed unmatched. CDR3 sequence reads: CASSRAFLGQGGDEQYF. CDR3 bases: TGTGCCAGCAGCCGAGCATTCTTGGGACAGGGAGGTGACGAGCAGTACTTC.

The chain is built from TRBV5-4 and TRBJ1-2; D possibly corresponds to TRBD1 (5 bases). This CDR3 has 15 amino acids. Per the germline V gene, CDR1 is SGHNT and CDR2 is YYREEE (reference sequence). Between the trimmed V and J ends, which lost 2 bases and 0 bases, there was a span of 11 bases. DNA of the CDR3: TGTGCCAGCAGCTTAGGGAGGGGATCTAACTATGGCTACACCTTC. This translates into CASSLGRGSNYGYTF.

This clonotype was seen a single time. V gene TRBV7-9 combines with J gene TRBJ1-1; D is unresolved. The germline CDR1 and CDR2 sequences are SEHNR and FQNEAQ (reference sequence). With 8 bases removed from V and 2 bases from J, the gap between germline ends came to 9 bases. This CDR3 contains 12 residues. CDR3 residues: CASHWVNTEAFF. CDR3 nucleotide sequence: TGTGCCAGCCACTGGGTCAACACTGAAGCTTTCTTT.

The gene calls are TRBV6-1 and TRBJ1-6; TRBD1 matches at 7 bases. J was trimmed by 0 bases and V by 7 bases; bases with no gene match: 9. The CDR3 has 17 amino acids. Germline V CDR1 and CDR2: MNHNS, SASEGT. The CDR3 reads CASTRQGRSSYNSPLHF. DNA for the CDR3: TGTGCCAGCACCCGACAGGGCAGAAGCTCCTATAATTCACCCCTCCACTTT.

In DNA form, the CDR3 reads TGCAGTGCTGAAGCCGGGCCTACTCTAGCCAAAAACATTCAGTACTTC. This codes for CSAEAGPTLAKNIQYF. The chain links TRBV20-1 to TRBJ2-4; D is unresolved. Trimming stripped 5 bases from V and 0 bases from J, with 17 bases between. This CDR3 has 16 amino acids. The germline V gene has CDR1 DFQATT and CDR2 SNEGSKA (reference sequence).

This clonotype was recorded once. V gene TRBV28 combines with J gene TRBJ1-2, with 8 bases matching TRBD1. The V gene's germline CDR1 is MDHEN and CDR2 SYDVKM. The length of the CDR3 is 16 residues. V lost 9 bases and J lost 6; bases outside the gene matches: 18. The CDR3 nucleotides are TGTGCCAGTTATTCCTTATCAGGGGGCGCGGGTAATGGCTACACCTTC. Protein sequence: CASYSLSGGAGNGYTF.

The chain has TRBV9 and TRBJ1-6; D gene uncertain. The V and J ends lost 3 bases and 0 bases respectively, with 16 bases between them. Germline CDR1 SGDLS, CDR2 YYNGEE. The CDR3 runs 18 residues. DNA for the CDR3: TGTGCCAGCAGCGCGACCCCGGGCCAAAGCTCCTATAATTCACCCCTCCACTTT. As protein: CASSATPGQSSYNSPLHF.

The chain employs TRBV6-2 or TRBV6-3 and TRBJ1-6; the D gene is possibly TRBD1 (6 bases). CDR1 is MNHEY and CDR2 is SVGEGT in the germline V gene. The V end lost 5 bases, the J end lost 4 bases, and 21 bases lay between the germline ends. This CDR3 spans 18 amino acids. The CDR3 sequence is CASSGRTGNDRYNSPLHF. The CDR3 DNA is TGTGCCAGCAGTGGGCGCACAGGGAACGATCGGTATAATTCACCCCTCCACTTT.

The gene calls are TRBV12-3 or TRBV12-4 and TRBJ2-7; 10 bases are a match to TRBD1. The length of the CDR3 is 16 residues. V lost 5 bases to trimming and J lost 0 bases; unmatched junction nucleotides: 7. The CDR3 DNA reads as TGTGCCAGCAGTCCAGACCGGGACAGGGGCTCCTACGAGCAGTACTTC. Its protein product is CASSPDRDRGSYEQYF.

The chain links TRBV6-5 to TRBJ1-2, with TRBD1 identical over 8 bases. The CDR3 sequence is 15 residues long. Germline V gives CDR1 MNHEY, CDR2 SVGAGI. Losses at the gene ends were 0 bases for V and 6 bases for J; bases not matched to a gene: 6. The CDR3 DNA follows: TGTGCCAGCAGTTACTCTACCGGACAGGGCCATGGCTACACCTTC. Encoded protein: CASSYSTGQGHGYTF.

A single count supports this clonotype. This rearrangement joins TRBV29-1 to TRBJ2-6; no definite D call. This CDR3 is built from 13 residues. V lost 2 bases and J 0 bases, leaving 2 bases between the germline ends. Germline CDR1 reads SQVTM; CDR2 reads ANQGSEA. CDR3 DNA: TGCAGCGTTGAATTCTCTGGGGCCAACGTCCTGACTTTC. Protein product: CSVEFSGANVLTF.

The chain uses TRBV14 and TRBJ1-4; D call uncertain. With 1 base removed from V and 7 bases from J, the gap between germline ends came to 10 bases. The CDR3 loop spans 14 amino acids. Germline assignment: CDR1 SGHDN and CDR2 FVKESK. CDR3 loop: CASSQGPFGEKLFF. The CDR3 nucleotides read TGTGCCAGCAGCCAAGGGCCTTTCGGTGAAAAACTGTTTTTT.

The V and J genes are TRBV30 and TRBJ1-6; D call uncertain. In germline, CDR1 is GTSNPN, CDR2 SVGIG (reference sequence). The CDR3 is 15 amino acids. With 3 bases removed from V and 7 bases from J, the gap between germline ends came to 16 bases. The CDR3 sequence is CAWSLGRNQNSPLHF. The CDR3 DNA reads as TGTGCCTGGAGCCTAGGGAGGAACCAAAATTCACCCCTCCACTTT. The full variable domain, rest sourced from reference TRBV30 and TRBJ1-6, is SQTIHQWPATLVQPVGSPLSLECTVEGTSNPNLYWYRQAAGRGLQLLFYSVGIGQISSEVPQNLSASRPQDRQFILSSKKLLLSDSGFYLCAWSLGRNQNSPLHFGNGTRLTVT.

The rearrangement joins TRBV6-5 to TRBJ2-6; TRBD1 aligns across 9 bases. With 10 bases clipped from V and 0 bases from J, the junction kept 4 bases outside the gene matches. CDR3 length: 15 amino acids. The germline V gene has CDR1 MNHEY and CDR2 SVGAGI. The CDR3 DNA reads TGTGCCACTACGACAGGGGGCTCTGGGGCCAACGTCCTGACTTTC. Residues: CATTTGGSGANVLTF.

This chain joins TRBV6-2 or TRBV6-3 and TRBJ2-1, with 7 bases matching TRBD2. This CDR3 is built from 14 residues. After removal of 8 bases from V and 9 bases from J, the junction contained 13 bases not matched to a gene. CDR1 is MNHEY, CDR2 SVGEGT, per germline. The CDR3 coding sequence is TGTGCCAGCGGCAACCCGGGACTAAACCTTGAGCAGTTCTTC. Residues: CASGNPGLNLEQFF.

The chain uses TRBV7-9 and TRBJ1-1; the match to TRBD1 covers 9 bases. Germline loops: CDR1 SEHNR, CDR2 FQNEAQ (reference sequence). The CDR3 loop spans 18 amino acids. With 3 bases clipped from V and 1 base from J, the junction kept 12 bases outside the gene matches. The CDR3 reads CASSFHEGTGFRNTEAFF. The CDR3 DNA sequence: TGTGCCAGCAGCTTTCACGAGGGGACAGGGTTCAGGAACACTGAAGCTTTCTTT. The full variable domain, its missing parts supplied by reference TRBV7-9 and TRBJ1-1, is DTGVSQNPRHKITKRGQNVTFRCDPISEHNRLYWYRQTLGQGPEFLTYFQNEAQLEKSRLLSDRFSAERPKGSFSTLEIQRTEQGDSAMYLCASSFHEGTGFRNTEAFFGQGTRLTVV.

Note on this clonotype: Relative to the germline gene, one junction end is altered; a read error may explain this. The chain couples TRBV12-3 or TRBV12-4 to TRBJ1-1; possible D gene TRBD1, 6 bases. The CDR3 runs 13 residues. The CDR3 reads CASTRSRDTEVLF. The DNA for the CDR3 is TGTGCCAGCACGAGATCCAGGGACACTGAAGTTCTCTTT.

CDR3 nucleotide sequence: TGCGCCAGCAGCCCCGGGACAGAGCGCAAAAACATTCAGTACTTC. Protein: CASSPGTERKNIQYF. The V call is TRBV5-1, the J call TRBJ2-4, with TRBD1 matching 7 bases. Germline V gene data show CDR1 as SGHRS and CDR2 as YFSETQ. V lost 4 bases to trimming and J lost 3 bases; unmatched junction nucleotides: 7. The CDR3 spans 15 residues.

This clonotype was detected only once. The rearrangement links TRBV30 to TRBJ2-5, with a tentative D call TRBD2 (6 bases). Germline V CDR1 and CDR2: GTSNPN, SVGIG (reference sequence). The CDR3 consists of 14 residues. Trimming stripped 0 bases from V and 0 bases from J, with 8 bases between. For the CDR3, the DNA is TGTGCCTGGAGTGTAGGAGGGGACCAAGAGACCCAGTACTTC. Encoded protein: CAWSVGGDQETQYF.

This chain links TRBV7-9 with TRBJ2-1; tentatively, D is TRBD2 (6 bases). The V gene lost 7 bases and the J gene lost 4 bases, with 11 bases spanning the gap. Germline V CDR1 and CDR2: SEHNR, FQNEAQ (reference sequence). This CDR3 has 13 amino acids. CDR3 nucleotide sequence: TGTGCCAGCACGACTAGTTCATACAATGAGCAGTTCTTC. As protein: CASTTSSYNEQFF.

The V call is TRBV12-3 or TRBV12-4, the J call TRBJ1-1, with D possibly TRBD1 on 6 matching bases. Trimming cost V 5 bases and J 4 bases, with 14 bases left between them. This CDR3 is 14 amino acids long. The CDR3 region is CASSNAGASTEAFF. CDR3 coding DNA: TGTGCCAGCAGTAACGCGGGGGCCTCCACTGAAGCTTTCTTT.

This chain joins TRBV20-1 and TRBJ2-7; 8 nucleotides align to TRBD1. The CDR3 runs to 14 residues. CDR1 and CDR2 from the germline V gene are DFQATT and SNEGSKA (reference sequence). J gave up 6 bases and V 2 bases, and 9 bases lay outside the gene matches. The CDR3 nucleotides are TGCAGTGCTAGACCCGGACAGGGAATAGGCGAGCAGTACTTC. Its translation: CSARPGQGIGEQYF.

The J gene is TRBJ1-4, the V gene TRBV30; the D gene is possibly TRBD1 (5 bases). The V end was cut by 4 bases, the J end by 11 bases, with 11 bases between. Germline V gene sequence: CDR1 GTSNPN, CDR2 SVGIG (reference sequence). This CDR3 has 11 amino acids. The DNA of the CDR3 is TGTGCCTGGAAAGGTTCAGGGAAACTGTTTTTT. Translation gives CAWKGSGKLFF.